Shown below are 14 T cell receptor beta chains from a single sample sequenced in a study. Treg sorting used a CD4+CD25+CD127-/low gate. TCRdb processed the 5' RACE reads anew with MiXCR; each CDR3 protein has one entry. The sample consists of some 7,000 distinct CDR3 sequences, approximately 73% of them appearing once. Specimen: tumor-infiltrating Tregs sorted from the breast tumor. These receptors were collected from a female donor with breast cancer.

J is TRBJ2-1 and V is TRBV20-1, with D possibly matching TRBD1 (5 bases). Deletions cut 4 bases from V and 4 bases from J, with 14 bases between. The germline CDR1 and CDR2 sequences are DFQATT and SNEGSKA (reference sequence). CDR3 size: 14 residues. The CDR3 DNA follows: TGCAGTGCTACCCACAATTCAGGGTACAATGAGCAGTTCTTC. Translating it yields CSATHNSGYNEQFF.

This rearrangement joins TRBV7-2 to TRBJ2-2; D is possibly TRBD2 (6 bases). Trimming left V 2 bases short and J 1 base short, with 8 bases between. The CDR3 totals 15 residues. The germline V gene encodes CDR1 SGHTA and CDR2 FQGNSA. For the CDR3, the DNA is TGTGCCAGCAGCTTAAGGCGGGAGAACACCGGGGAGCTGTTTTTT. Protein product: CASSLRRENTGELFF.

This chain joins TRBV5-1 and TRBJ1-6; 10 bases match TRBD1. The trim removed 0 bases at V and 8 bases at J, leaving 2 bases unmatched. This CDR3 has 15 residues. The germline V gene encodes CDR1 SGHRS and CDR2 YFSETQ. CDR3 in amino acids: CASSLAGTGDSPLHF. CDR3 DNA: TGCGCCAGCAGCTTGGCCGGGACAGGGGATTCACCCCTCCACTTT.

The chain employs TRBV20-1 and TRBJ1-5; D possibly corresponds to TRBD1 (5 bases). V shed 7 bases and J shed 3 bases, with 16 bases lying between them. Germline assignment: CDR1 DFQATT and CDR2 SNEGSKA (reference sequence). The CDR3 runs 14 residues. CDR3 bases: TGCAGTGTCCCAATCTCGGGGCTCAATCAGCCCCAGCATTTT. Residues: CSVPISGLNQPQHF.

V and J are TRBV2 and TRBJ2-1; TRBD2 agrees at 15 bases. Per the germline V gene, CDR1 is SNHLY and CDR2 is FYNNEI. The CDR3 consists of 14 residues. V was pared by 4 bases and J by 14 bases, with 6 bases of the junction left unmatched. The CDR3 loop reads CASSVWTSGRAEFF. For the CDR3, the DNA is TGTGCCAGCAGTGTCTGGACTAGCGGGAGGGCCGAGTTCTTC.

V usage is TRBV7-3 and J usage is TRBJ2-7; no clear D. Trimming left V 7 bases short and J 1 base short, with 20 bases between. CDR1 and CDR2 from the germline V gene are SGHTA and FQGTGA. The length of the CDR3 is 16 residues. The CDR3, as DNA: TGTGCCAGCACCAAACCTCAGGAGCAACATTCCTACGAGCAGTACTTC. This encodes CASTKPQEQHSYEQYF.

This sequence joins TRBV6-1 and TRBJ1-2; 10 nucleotides match TRBD1. V trimming: 7 bases; J trimming: 7 bases; junction bases outside the gene matches: 9. The germline CDR1 and CDR2 sequences are MNHNS and SASEGT. This CDR3 has 14 amino acids. Here the CDR3 DNA reads TGTGCCAGCACCCCCGGGACAGGGGTCGCTGGCTACACCTTC. This gives the protein CASTPGTGVAGYTF.

The V call is TRBV10-2, the J call TRBJ2-5; TRBD2 might be the D (6 bases). The CDR3 runs to 15 residues. V lost 5 bases to trimming and J lost 2 bases, with 15 bases between them. Germline CDR1 is WSHSY and CDR2 is SAAADI. The CDR3 bases are TGCGCCAGCAGTATCCCGACTAGTCCTCAAGAGACCCAGTACTTC. This sequence encodes CASSIPTSPQETQYF.

This clonotype has only one observation. This chain uses TRBV3-1 with TRBJ2-6; D unclear. This CDR3 contains 16 residues. CDR1 LGHDT and CDR2 YNNKEL come from the germline V gene (reference sequence). Deletions cut 0 bases from V and 0 bases from J, with 6 bases between. This CDR3 reads CASSQDPLSGANVLTF. The CDR3 bases are TGTGCCAGCAGCCAAGATCCCCTCTCTGGGGCCAACGTCCTGACTTTC.

V and J are TRBV6-1 and TRBJ1-5, with TRBD1 identical over 9 bases. Looked up from germline, CDR1 is MNHNS and CDR2 is SASEGT. V lost 6 bases to trimming and J lost 6 bases; unmatched junction nucleotides: 6. The length of the CDR3 is 14 residues. The DNA for the CDR3 is TGTGCCAGCAGGCGGACAGGGGAAGGTCAGCCCCAGCATTTT. It is translated as CASRRTGEGQPQHF.

This chain joins TRBV6-1 and TRBJ1-6; TRBD1 aligns across 11 bases. CDR3 length equals 16 residues. Germline CDR1 is MNHNS and CDR2 is SASEGT. The V gene end was trimmed by 4 bases and the J gene end by 10 bases; junction bases not matched to a gene: 9. CDR3 sequence: CASSVAGTGGNSPLHF. The CDR3 nucleotides read TGTGCCAGCAGTGTCGCCGGGACAGGGGGGAACTCACCCCTCCACTTT.

The rearrangement links TRBV9 to TRBJ2-3, with a possible D match to TRBD1 (6 bases). CDR1 and CDR2 (germline): SGDLS, YYNGEE. V shed 6 bases and J shed 1 base, with 12 bases lying between them. The CDR3 contains 14 residues. The CDR3 loop reads CASNQGIGTDTQYF. DNA for the CDR3: TGTGCCAGCAACCAGGGGATCGGCACAGATACGCAGTATTTT. Based on the CDR3 plus reference TRBV9 and TRBJ2-3, the full variable domain is DSGVTQTPKHLITATGQRVTLRCSPRSGDLSVYWYQQSLDQGLQFLIQYYNGEERAKGNILERFSAQQFPDLHSELNLSSLELGDSALYFCASNQGIGTDTQYFGPGTRLTVL.

Only one count was recorded for this clonotype. The V gene is TRBV7-6, the J gene TRBJ2-5; TRBD1 matches 8 bases. The CDR3 totals 15 residues. The V segment lost 2 bases and the J segment 4 bases; nucleotides outside the gene matches: 6. CDR1 SGHVS and CDR2 FNYEAQ come from the germline V gene. The DNA of the CDR3 is TGTGCCAGCAGCTTATCCCAGACAGGGGTAGAGACCCAGTACTTC. It encodes CASSLSQTGVETQYF. The variable domain in full, with the rest retrieved from reference TRBV7-6 and TRBJ2-5, is GAGVSQSPRYKVTKRGQDVALRCDPISGHVSLYWYRQALGQGPEFLTYFNYEAQQDKSGLPNDRFSAERPEGSISTLTIQRTEQRDSAMYRCASSLSQTGVETQYFGPGTRLLVL.

This clonotype is a singleton in its sample. The gene calls are TRBV6-1 and TRBJ2-7; TRBD2 aligns across 7 bases. The germline V gene has CDR1 MNHNS and CDR2 SASEGT. This CDR3 contains 15 residues. V shed 1 base and J 5 bases; nucleotides not matched to a gene: 8. CDR3 bases: TGTGCCAGCAGTGAAGAGGGACTAAGAGTCCACGAGCAGTACTTC. Amino acid sequence: CASSEEGLRVHEQYF.